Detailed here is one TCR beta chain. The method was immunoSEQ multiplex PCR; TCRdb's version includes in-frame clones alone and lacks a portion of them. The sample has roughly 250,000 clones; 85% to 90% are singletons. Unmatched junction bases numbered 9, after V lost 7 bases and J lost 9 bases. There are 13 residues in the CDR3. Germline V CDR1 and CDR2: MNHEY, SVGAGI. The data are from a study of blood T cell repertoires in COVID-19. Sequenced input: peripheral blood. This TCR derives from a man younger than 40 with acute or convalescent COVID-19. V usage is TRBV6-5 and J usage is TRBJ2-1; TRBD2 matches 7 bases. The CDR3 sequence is CASNTGGYSEQFF. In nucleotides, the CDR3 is TGTGCCAGCAACACCGGGGGGTATAGTGAGCAGTTCTTC.